Reported below is one TCR beta chain. These data are taken from a study of OX40 agonist ivuxolimab in advanced cancers. The method was immunoSEQ multiplex PCR; TCRdb's version includes in-frame clones alone and lacks a portion of them. The data contain some 85,000 clones, about 91% of them singletons. The CDR3 length is 15 residues. Germline-derived CDR1 and CDR2 are LGHNA and YSLEER. J lost 4 bases, V lost 1 base, and 4 bases had no gene match. The sequencing used CD4+ or CD8+ T cells sorted from blood, collected in a trial of the OX40 agonist ivuxolimab. This chain joins TRBV4-3 and TRBJ2-3, with 8 bases identical to TRBD2. The origin of this receptor is an adult with an advanced solid tumor such as melanoma, head and neck, liver or kidney cancer. For the CDR3, the DNA is TGCGCCAGCAGCCAAGCGCGGGGGGTCCCAGATACGCAGTATTTT. Translation gives CASSQARGVPDTQYF.